A single sample is the source of the 20 T cell receptor beta chains below, sequenced in a study of control samples from healthy donors and cancer patients. Sequenced by immunoSEQ multiplex PCR; TCRdb stores in-frame clones only, minus some. The data hold 110,000 or so clones, with 75% to 90% observed a single time. The source material was blood. These receptors were taken from a woman between 50 and 59 years old in good health.

The CDR3 DNA follows: TGTGCCAGCAGCTTAGTTAGGGGAACTGAAGCTTTCTTT. Translated, it gives CASSLVRGTEAFF. The rearrangement joins TRBV11-2 to TRBJ1-1; a possible D gene is TRBD1 (5 bases). CDR3 length equals 13 residues. Germline V gene lookup returns CDR1 SGHAT and CDR2 FQNNGV. V was trimmed by 1 base and J by 5 bases, leaving 8 bases between them.

DNA for the CDR3: TGTGCCAGCAGCCTTGGAGCCGGGGAGCTGTTTTTT. It specifies CASSLGAGELFF. The genes are TRBV3-1 (or the pseudogene TRBV3-2) and TRBJ2-2; D not resolved. The V gene lost 4 bases and the J gene lost 6 bases, with 6 bases spanning the gap. The CDR3 extends over 12 amino acids. CDR1 is LGHDT and CDR2 is YNNKEL in the germline V gene (reference sequence).

The chain couples TRBV7-3 to TRBJ2-3; D is perhaps TRBD1 or TRBD2 (6 bases each). Germline V gene lookup returns CDR1 SGHTA and CDR2 FQGTGA. V gave up 5 bases and J gave up 5 bases, with 11 bases separating them. The CDR3 covers 13 residues. The CDR3 nucleotides read TGTGCCAGCAGCGGAAGGGGGGAAGATACGCAGTATTTT. Residues: CASSGRGEDTQYF.

This clone was detected a few times. The chain has TRBV27 and TRBJ2-7, with D unresolved. Trimming pared 10 bases from V and 2 bases from J, leaving 15 bases between. Germline V gives CDR1 MNHEY, CDR2 SMNVEV (reference sequence). This CDR3 comprises 13 residues. The CDR3 here is CATSAGPPYEQYV. The CDR3 nucleotides are TGTGCCACCTCAGCCGGGCCACCCTACGAGCAGTACGTC.

The chain joins TRBV28 to TRBJ2-3, with D possibly matching TRBD2 (5 bases). The V gene lost 4 bases and the J gene lost 2 bases, with 16 bases spanning the gap. CDR3 size: 16 residues. The germline V gene has CDR1 MDHEN and CDR2 SYDVKM. As DNA, the CDR3 is TGTGCCAGCAGTTCGGGGTTGAGTACCTTCACAGATACGCAGTATTTT. Translating gives CASSSGLSTFTDTQYF.

Turning to this clone: Compared with germline, one end of the junction differs, possibly owing to a read error. The chain employs TRBV7-2 and TRBJ2-3, with TRBD2 matching over 8 bases. Germline loops: CDR1 SGHTA, CDR2 FQGNSA. This CDR3 region has 13 residues. In nucleotides, the CDR3 is TGTGCCAGCAGCTCAATAGCGGGGAGGATATTCCTCTTT. Its translation is CASSSIAGRIFLF.

The rearrangement uses TRBV2 and TRBJ1-1, with D possibly TRBD1 on 6 matching bases. Germline CDR1 is SNHLY and CDR2 is FYNNEI. Trimming cost V 6 bases and J 3 bases, with 14 bases left between them. The CDR3 consists of 14 residues. The CDR3 is CASRRQAWDTEAFF. Here the CDR3 DNA reads TGTGCCAGCAGGAGACAGGCTTGGGACACTGAAGCTTTCTTT.

The DNA for the CDR3 is TGTGCCAGCAGCCGTCGATCAGTAACCAAAAACATTCAGTACTTC. Protein product: CASSRRSVTKNIQYF. This chain links TRBV7-9 with TRBJ2-4; D gene unclear. The germline gives CDR1 SEHNR, CDR2 FQNEAQ (reference sequence). The CDR3 runs 15 residues. V lost 5 bases, J lost 2 bases, and 13 bases lay in between.

This clone was detected once. The chain employs TRBV7-6 and TRBJ1-3, with a weak D call TRBD1 (6 bases). This CDR3 is 17 amino acids long. Trimming took off 5 bases at V and 0 bases at J, with 17 bases between the two ends. The germline CDR1 and CDR2 sequences are SGHVS and FNYEAQ. The CDR3 spells CASSLGQPRRSGNTIYF. In DNA form, the CDR3 reads TGTGCCAGCAGCCTCGGACAGCCCCGACGCTCTGGAAACACCATATATTTT. Looking up the rest from reference TRBV7-6 and TRBJ1-3 gives the full variable domain: GAGVSQSPRYKVTKRGQDVALRCDPISGHVSLYWYRQALGQGPEFLTYFNYEAQQDKSGLPNDRFSAERPEGSISTLTIQRTEQRDSAMYRCASSLGQPRRSGNTIYFGEGSWLTVV.

In its sample, this clone was seen once. V is TRBV24-1 and J is TRBJ2-5; TRBD2 aligns across 10 bases. In germline, CDR1 is KGHDR, CDR2 SFDVKD. CDR3 size: 15 residues. The J segment lost 4 bases and the V segment lost 5 bases, leaving 6 bases of the junction unmatched. CDR3 in amino acids: CATSVRTSGTETQYF. In DNA form, the CDR3 reads TGTGCCACCAGTGTAAGGACTAGCGGAACAGAGACCCAGTACTTC.

The rearrangement links TRBV27 to TRBJ1-2; no definite D call. The length of the CDR3 is 16 residues. Trimming took off 8 bases at V and 2 bases at J, with 21 bases between the two ends. CDR1 is MNHEY, CDR2 SMNVEV, per germline (reference sequence). In DNA, the CDR3 is TGTGCCAGCTGTAACATCGCAGTGTTAGGAAACTATGGCTACACCTTC. Translation: CASCNIAVLGNYGYTF.

The chain couples TRBV7-2 to TRBJ2-5; D uncertain. V lost 3 bases and J 4 bases, leaving 15 bases between the germline ends. The CDR3 contains 15 residues. Looked up from germline, CDR1 is SGHTA and CDR2 is FQGNSA. The CDR3 DNA sequence: TGTGCCAGCAGCTTCTTCGGTGTCTCAACAGAGACCCAGTACTTC. It yields the protein CASSFFGVSTETQYF.

The chain is built from TRBV7-2 and TRBJ2-3; D remains ambiguous. V lost 7 bases, J lost 3 bases, and 17 bases lay in between. CDR3 length equals 15 residues. Germline lookup yields CDR1 SGHTA and CDR2 FQGNSA. The CDR3 DNA is TGTGCCAGCACCCAGCAGGAGCTTTTGACAGATACGCAGTATTTT. This translates into CASTQQELLTDTQYF.

This sequence joins TRBV30 and TRBJ1-5; TRBD1 matches at 9 bases. The CDR3 covers 18 residues. Trimming removed 4 bases from V and 0 bases from J; junction bases left unmatched: 13. Germline lookup yields CDR1 GTSNPN and CDR2 SVGIG (reference sequence). The CDR3 region has the DNA TGTGCCTGGAACGGGGGACAGGGAGGCGGGTATAGCAATCAGCCCCAGCATTTT. The encoded protein is CAWNGGQGGGYSNQPQHF. The whole variable domain, remainder taken from reference TRBV30 and TRBJ1-5, is SQTIHQWPATLVQPVGSPLSLECTVEGTSNPNLYWYRQAAGRGLQLLFYSVGIGQISSEVPQNLSASRPQDRQFILSSKKLLLSDSGFYLCAWNGGQGGGYSNQPQHFGDGTRLSIL.

The J gene is TRBJ1-1, the V gene TRBV30; D gene unclear. V was cut by 4 bases and J by 3 bases, with 12 bases left in between. CDR1 GTSNPN and CDR2 SVGIG come from the germline V gene (reference sequence). This CDR3 spans 13 amino acids. CDR3 sequence: CAWTLRGYTEAFF. In DNA form, the CDR3 reads TGTGCCTGGACCCTCCGGGGATACACTGAAGCTTTCTTT.

The rearrangement uses TRBV3-1 (or the pseudogene TRBV3-2) and TRBJ2-6; 7 bases match TRBD1. Germline CDR1 LGHDT, CDR2 YNNKEL (reference sequence). Losses at the gene ends were 6 bases for V and 0 bases for J; bases not matched to a gene: 2. The CDR3 contains 15 residues. CDR3 region: CASRGTASGANVLTF. The CDR3 DNA reads TGTGCCAGCAGGGGGACAGCCTCTGGGGCCAACGTCCTGACTTTC.

The chain couples TRBV9 to TRBJ2-2; a possible D gene is TRBD2 (6 bases). Germline V CDR1 and CDR2: SGDLS, YYNGEE. CDR3 length equals 19 residues. The germline V and J ends were trimmed by 0 bases and 0 bases, with 18 bases remaining between them. CDR3 in amino acids: CASSVARGSSGPNTGELFF. The CDR3 nucleotides read TGTGCCAGCAGCGTAGCTCGAGGATCGAGCGGGCCGAACACCGGGGAGCTGTTTTTT.

The CDR3 DNA reads as TGCTCACACCCCGGGAACTCCCCCTACGAGCAGTACGTC. This codes for CSHPGNSPYEQYV. The J gene is TRBJ2-7, the V gene TRBV29-1, with D perhaps matching TRBD2 (5 bases). Germline CDR1 reads SQVTM; CDR2 reads ANQGSEA. The CDR3 is 13 amino acids.

This rearrangement joins TRBV4-3 to TRBJ2-1; 8 bases match TRBD2. Germline V gene data show CDR1 as LGHNA and CDR2 as YSLEER. The trim removed 1 base at V and 1 base at J, leaving 0 bases unmatched. The CDR3 has 15 residues. The chain's CDR3 is CASSQGGRSYNEQFF. CDR3 DNA sequence: TGCGCCAGCAGCCAAGGCGGGAGGTCCTACAATGAGCAGTTCTTC.

The rearrangement uses TRBV5-1 and TRBJ2-5, with 7 bases that match TRBD2. Trimming removed 0 bases from V and 1 base from J; junction bases left unmatched: 9. CDR1 SGHRS and CDR2 YFSETQ come from the germline V gene. CDR3 length: 17 residues. The CDR3 DNA sequence: TGCGCCAGCAGCTTGGATCGTTTAGCGGGTTTCCAAGAGACCCAGTACTTC. Amino acid sequence: CASSLDRLAGFQETQYF.